This is a list of T cell receptor beta chains from one sample in a study of blood T cell repertoires in COVID-19. Profiled with immunoSEQ multiplex PCR; TCRdb holds only in-frame clones, not every one. The sample consists of roughly 290,000 clones, approximately 92% of them appearing once. Specimen: peripheral blood. These receptors all come from a woman in her twenties or thirties with COVID-19, enrolled during active disease. Each CDR3 is given without its conserved first and last residue.

j_gene: TRBJ2-5
v_gene: TRBV4-2
CDR3aa: ASSQWRDRRETQY

j_gene: TRBJ2-5
v_gene: TRBV10-1
CDR3aa: ASSEDRGQVTQY

j_gene: TRBJ1-2
v_gene: TRBV5-4
CDR3aa: ASRTRGQGAYGYT

j_gene: TRBJ1-3
v_gene: TRBV6-1
CDR3aa: ASSERSGLGGNTIY

j_gene: TRBJ2-7
v_gene: TRBV9
CDR3aa: ASSVVQGAGEQY

j_gene: TRBJ2-7
v_gene: TRBV4-1
CDR3aa: ASSQENSPREQY

j_gene: TRBJ2-3
v_gene: TRBV5-1
CDR3aa: ASSLRADTQY

j_gene: TRBJ2-1
v_gene: TRBV2
CDR3aa: ASSERGRTSGNNEQF

j_gene: TRBJ2-5
v_gene: TRBV11-2
CDR3aa: ASSLGGSLLETQY

j_gene: TRBJ2-2
v_gene: TRBV3-1/TRBV3-2
CDR3aa: ASSQVASGENTGELF

j_gene: TRBJ1-1
v_gene: TRBV6-6
CDR3aa: ASSYYRVNTEAF

j_gene: TRBJ2-7
v_gene: TRBV6-5
CDR3aa: ASSLTGTSSSYEQY

j_gene: TRBJ1-3
v_gene: TRBV28
CDR3aa: ASSRQTSGNTIY

j_gene: TRBJ1-5
v_gene: TRBV6-6
CDR3aa: ASSYSTGFQPQH

j_gene: TRBJ2-3
v_gene: TRBV2
CDR3aa: ASTGVGDTQY

j_gene: TRBJ2-7
v_gene: TRBV7-2
CDR3aa: ASSLQTDTYEQY

j_gene: TRBJ2-3
v_gene: TRBV29-1
CDR3aa: SVELQGLDTQY

j_gene: TRBJ2-5
v_gene: TRBV9
CDR3aa: ASSPEEGDGRVAETQY

j_gene: TRBJ1-6
v_gene: TRBV3-1/TRBV3-2
CDR3aa: ASSQAGGFNSPLH

j_gene: TRBJ1-1
v_gene: TRBV5-6
CDR3aa: ASSYGTGYTEAF

j_gene: TRBJ2-7
v_gene: TRBV5-4
CDR3aa: ASSQTGGSYEQY

j_gene: TRBJ1-2
v_gene: TRBV9
CDR3aa: ASQPGTGGRYGYT

j_gene: TRBJ1-4
v_gene: TRBV2
CDR3aa: ASSIEGGVYEKLF

j_gene: TRBJ1-3
v_gene: TRBV7-2
CDR3aa: ASSAGAGNTIY

j_gene: TRBJ1-1
v_gene: TRBV20-1
CDR3aa: SAQGVDAF

j_gene: TRBJ1-5
v_gene: TRBV2
CDR3aa: ASSADRGDQPQH

j_gene: TRBJ2-3
v_gene: TRBV2
CDR3aa: ASSRSGRAPDTQY

j_gene: TRBJ1-4
v_gene: TRBV27
CDR3aa: ASSPPGTANEKLF

j_gene: TRBJ2-7
v_gene: TRBV5-1
CDR3aa: ASSSAGDPYEQY

j_gene: TRBJ2-3
v_gene: TRBV21-1
CDR3aa: AGGLVPRRLSDTQY

j_gene: TRBJ2-7
v_gene: TRBV5-1
CDR3aa: ASSRGTGDEQY

j_gene: TRBJ2-2
v_gene: TRBV5-4
CDR3aa: ASSLGPRRDTGELF

j_gene: TRBJ2-2
v_gene: TRBV28
CDR3aa: ASSLIHSSGELF